The 27 T cell receptor beta chains in this list originate from one sample, sequenced in a study of identical twins. TCRdb passed the 5' RACE reads through MiXCR, listing each CDR3 protein once. The sample has hundreds of thousands of distinct CDR3 sequences; around 6.9% are singletons. These data were also reused for a study on yellow fever vaccine responses in identical twins.

The sample was memory (CD45RO+) T cells sorted from blood. These receptors came from a woman younger than 35 in good health.

V usage is TRBV27 and J usage is TRBJ2-1; 7 nucleotides line up with TRBD2. The CDR3 is 15 amino acids. J gave up 5 bases and V 5 bases, and 9 bases lay outside the gene matches. Germline CDR1 and CDR2: MNHEY and SMNVEV (reference sequence). CDR3: CASSLSLAPNNEQFF. The CDR3 DNA sequence: TGTGCCAGCAGTCTTTCACTAGCGCCGAACAATGAGCAGTTCTTC.

The V and J genes are TRBV20-1 and TRBJ1-3; D perhaps matches TRBD1 (6 bases). The CDR3 sequence is 16 residues long. From germline, CDR1 is DFQATT and CDR2 SNEGSKA (reference sequence). Between the trimmed V and J ends, which lost 4 bases and 5 bases, there was a span of 21 bases. The CDR3 nucleotides are TGCAGTGCTAAAGGCCCATGGGCGGGGGCCCGAAACACCATATATTTT. Translating gives CSAKGPWAGARNTIYF.

This rearrangement joins TRBV30 to TRBJ1-4; D remains unclear. Germline V CDR1 and CDR2: GTSNPN, SVGIG (reference sequence). V dropped 4 bases and J dropped 7 bases, with 4 bases sitting between them. The CDR3 has 10 amino acids. CDR3 DNA: TGTGCCTGGAAAGGTGAAAAACTGTTTTTT. Protein sequence: CAWKGEKLFF. The variable domain in full, completed from reference TRBV30 and TRBJ1-4, reads SQTIHQWPATLVQPVGSPLSLECTVEGTSNPNLYWYRQAAGRGLQLLFYSVGIGQISSEVPQNLSASRPQDRQFILSSKKLLLSDSGFYLCAWKGEKLFFGSGTQLSVL.

This clonotype came up many times. For the CDR3, the DNA is TGTGCCACCAGTGATTTCCTAGCGGGGGGCACAGATACGCAGTATTTT. Its translation is CATSDFLAGGTDTQYF. This rearrangement joins TRBV24-1 to TRBJ2-3, with TRBD2 identical over 10 bases. V lost 1 base and J lost 1; bases outside the gene matches: 1. The length of the CDR3 is 16 residues. Germline CDR1 is KGHDR and CDR2 is SFDVKD.

Turning to this clonotype: A read error may produce the germline difference seen at one junction end. The chain has TRBV7-3 and TRBJ2-1, with D maybe TRBD2 (5 bases). The CDR3 is 13 amino acids. Looked up from germline, CDR1 is SGHTA and CDR2 is FQGTGA. This CDR3 reads CASSLRWGAAKVF. In DNA form, the CDR3 reads TGTGCCAGCAGCTTAAGATGGGGAGCAGCGAAGGTCTTC.

This clonotype was recorded at least ten times. The chain couples TRBV27 to TRBJ2-6; maybe TRBD1 (6 bases). V was cut by 3 bases and J by 1 base, with 16 bases left in between. The CDR3 totals 18 residues. Germline V gene lookup returns CDR1 MNHEY and CDR2 SMNVEV (reference sequence). The CDR3 DNA follows: TGTGCCAGCAGTTTCCTCCAGGACAGAGTTTCTGGGGCCAACGTCCTGACTTTC. Protein product: CASSFLQDRVSGANVLTF.

This clonotype turned up a few times. The chain combines TRBV14 with TRBJ1-2, with D uncertain. The CDR3 runs 14 residues. V was pared by 0 bases and J by 6 bases, with 11 bases between. Germline V gives CDR1 SGHDN, CDR2 FVKESK. CDR3: CASSQDLLGNGYTF. The DNA for the CDR3 is TGTGCCAGCAGCCAAGATCTGTTGGGTAATGGCTACACCTTC.

This clonotype was seen only a few times. V usage is TRBV20-1 and J usage is TRBJ1-5; D unclear. CDR1 is DFQATT, CDR2 SNEGSKA, per germline (reference sequence). This CDR3 contains 15 residues. The V end lost 3 bases, the J end lost 0 bases, and 12 bases lay between the germline ends. The DNA for the CDR3 is TGCAGTGCTAGGGCAATACAGCTTAGCAATCAGCCCCAGCATTTT. It encodes CSARAIQLSNQPQHF.

V gene TRBV30 combines with J gene TRBJ2-7; the match to TRBD2 covers 9 bases. Germline trimming cut 1 base from V and 1 base from J; bases unmatched to any gene: 2. Germline lookup yields CDR1 GTSNPN and CDR2 SVGIG (reference sequence). The CDR3 extends over 14 amino acids. Here the CDR3 reads CAWSGTSASYEQYF. CDR3 DNA sequence: TGTGCCTGGAGTGGGACTAGCGCTTCCTACGAGCAGTACTTC.

This clonotype was detected ten times or more. This sequence joins TRBV5-6 and TRBJ2-7, with 8 bases lining up with TRBD1. CDR3 length: 14 residues. The trim removed 4 bases at V and 3 bases at J, leaving 6 bases unmatched. CDR1 and CDR2 (germline): SGHDT, YYEEEE. The CDR3 protein is CASSRRTGHYEQYF. In DNA, the CDR3 is TGTGCCAGCAGCAGAAGGACAGGGCACTACGAGCAGTACTTC. The entire variable domain, with the rest obtained from reference TRBV5-6 and TRBJ2-7, is as follows: DAGVTQSPTHLIKTRGQQVTLRCSPKSGHDTVSWYQQALGQGPQFIFQYYEEEERQRGNFPDRFSGHQFPNYSSELNVNALLLGDSALYLCASSRRTGHYEQYFGPGTRLTVT.

This clonotype has more than one count but fewer than ten. V usage is TRBV5-1 and J usage is TRBJ2-5, with TRBD1 matching 7 bases. The CDR3 length is 13 residues. Germline V gene sequence: CDR1 SGHRS, CDR2 YFSETQ. V lost 4 bases, J lost 4 bases, and 4 bases stayed unmatched. CDR3 DNA sequence: TGCGCCAGCAGCGGATGGACAGGAGAGACCCAGTACTTC. It encodes CASSGWTGETQYF.

The V gene is TRBV7-2, the J gene TRBJ2-7; the D call may be TRBD1 or TRBD2 (5 bases each). The CDR3 totals 16 residues. Germline CDR1 reads SGHTA; CDR2 reads FQGNSA. Trimming stripped 1 base from V and 5 bases from J, with 18 bases between. The CDR3 reads CASSLVGTVPGDEQYF. For the CDR3, the DNA is TGTGCCAGCAGCTTAGTTGGGACCGTCCCCGGGGACGAGCAGTACTTC. Variable domain in full (rest from reference TRBV7-2 and TRBJ2-7): GAGVSQSPSNKVTEKGKDVELRCDPISGHTALYWYRQSLGQGLEFLIYFQGNSAPDKSGLPSDRFSAERTGGSVSTLTIQRTQQEDSAVYLCASSLVGTVPGDEQYFGPGTRLTVT.

The J gene is TRBJ2-5, the V gene TRBV29-1, with D maybe TRBD1 (5 bases). Germline CDR1 and CDR2: SQVTM and ANQGSEA. Trimming left V 1 base short and J 5 bases short, with 14 bases between. This CDR3 is 14 amino acids long. CDR3 nucleotide sequence: TGCAGCGTTGAAGGGGAAAGGGCAGGGGAGACCCAGTACTTC. Translated: CSVEGERAGETQYF.

The chain combines TRBV11-3 with TRBJ2-1; 10 bases match TRBD2. This CDR3 has 15 amino acids. The V gene's germline CDR1 is SGHNT and CDR2 YENEEA. V was clipped by 4 bases and J by 8 bases; unmatched bases: 8. The CDR3 DNA is TGTGCCAGCAGCTCGTTAGCGGGAGGCGGGGATGAGCAGTTCTTC. Its protein is CASSSLAGGGDEQFF.

V and J are TRBV5-1 and TRBJ2-3; 14 bases line up with TRBD2. CDR1 SGHRS and CDR2 YFSETQ come from the germline V gene. Trimming took 4 bases from V and 1 from J; bases not matched to a gene: 2. This CDR3 spans 16 amino acids. This chain's CDR3 is CASSGGLAGGTDTQYF. The CDR3 DNA is TGCGCCAGCAGCGGGGGACTAGCGGGGGGCACAGATACGCAGTATTTT.

This clonotype appeared a few times. For the CDR3, the DNA is TGTGCCAGCAGCTTAGCAATTAGCGGGGTACCCTACGAGCAGTACTTC. Encoded protein: CASSLAISGVPYEQYF. The V call is TRBV7-2, the J call TRBJ2-7; TRBD2 matches at 8 bases. Germline CDR1 SGHTA, CDR2 FQGNSA. This CDR3 is 16 amino acids long. Trimming at V came to 0 bases and at J to 2 bases, leaving 6 bases not matched to a gene.

This rearrangement joins TRBV7-2 to TRBJ2-1; 8 positions agree with TRBD2. The CDR3 covers 14 residues. Germline CDR1 reads SGHTA; CDR2 reads FQGNSA. Trimming at V came to 5 bases and at J to 6 bases, leaving 6 bases not matched to a gene. CDR3 nucleotide sequence: TGTGCCAGCAGCCCATTAGCGGGAACCAATGAGCAGTTCTTC. The encoded protein is CASSPLAGTNEQFF.

This clonotype appeared many times. The chain employs TRBV20-1 and TRBJ2-1; maybe TRBD2 (5 bases). The CDR3 runs to 11 residues. The V end lost 5 bases, the J end lost 7 bases, and 9 bases lay between the germline ends. Germline lookup yields CDR1 DFQATT and CDR2 SNEGSKA (reference sequence). CDR3 loop: CSAYERNEQFF. CDR3 DNA: TGCAGTGCTTATGAGCGGAATGAGCAGTTCTTC.

Many counts were recorded for this clonotype. V and J are TRBV20-1 and TRBJ2-2, with 9 positions matching TRBD1. V lost 5 bases to trimming and J lost 7 bases; unmatched junction nucleotides: 8. CDR3 length equals 14 residues. Germline V gene data show CDR1 as DFQATT and CDR2 as SNEGSKA (reference sequence). The CDR3 here is CSARDRVVIGELFF. CDR3 bases: TGCAGTGCTCGGGACAGGGTGGTGATCGGGGAGCTGTTTTTT.

This clonotype was seen at least ten times. This chain uses TRBV5-1 with TRBJ1-1; perhaps TRBD1 as D (6 bases). The V gene's germline CDR1 is SGHRS and CDR2 YFSETQ. V lost 0 bases and J 0 bases, leaving 9 bases between the germline ends. The CDR3 runs 15 residues. The CDR3 loop is CASSLEAGVNTEAFF. Written as DNA, the CDR3 is TGCGCCAGCAGCTTGGAGGCAGGGGTGAACACTGAAGCTTTCTTT.

This clonotype was seen many times. The chain combines TRBV4-1 with TRBJ2-2, with D possibly matching TRBD1 (5 bases). From germline, CDR1 is MGHRA and CDR2 YSYEKL. The V end was cut by 0 bases, the J end by 4 bases, with 12 bases between. The CDR3 contains 16 residues. The CDR3 is CASSQDPRTLTGELFF. For the CDR3, the DNA is TGCGCCAGCAGCCAAGATCCGAGGACACTCACCGGGGAGCTGTTTTTT.

This clonotype was observed a handful of times. This sequence joins TRBV12-3 or TRBV12-4 and TRBJ2-1, with D possibly being TRBD1 (5 bases). The ends were cut back, 2 bases at V and 3 bases at J, with 8 bases in the middle. CDR3 length: 14 residues. The CDR3 sequence is CASSLYRRYNEQFF. CDR3 sequence (DNA): TGTGCCAGCAGTTTATACAGGCGCTACAATGAGCAGTTCTTC.

The chain joins TRBV21-1 to TRBJ2-3; the table names TRBD1, a call not compared with the DNA. TRBV21-1 is a known pseudogene. The CDR3 length is 15 residues. CDR3 nucleotide sequence: TGTGCCAGCAGGGACACAGGGGGAGGTCCAGATACGCAGTATTTT. Its translation: CASRDTGGGPDTQYF.

This clonotype was counted between two and nine times. This chain joins TRBV20-1 and TRBJ2-3, with a possible D match to TRBD2 (6 bases). This CDR3 is built from 15 residues. Germline CDR1 and CDR2: DFQATT and SNEGSKA (reference sequence). Trimming took off 0 bases at V and 1 base at J, with 11 bases between the two ends. CDR3 DNA sequence: TGCAGTGCTAGAGATGCAGGACTACGCACAGATACGCAGTATTTT. Protein sequence: CSARDAGLRTDTQYF.

This clonotype was seen many times. The chain has TRBV11-2 and TRBJ2-7; 10 bases agree with TRBD1. Trimming took 3 bases from V and 2 from J; bases not matched to a gene: 4. The CDR3 has 15 amino acids. Germline lookup yields CDR1 SGHAT and CDR2 FQNNGV. The CDR3 region is CASSFGTGVTYEQYF. The CDR3 DNA sequence: TGTGCCAGCAGCTTTGGGACAGGGGTTACCTACGAGCAGTACTTC.

This clonotype was observed at least ten times. J is TRBJ2-5 and V is TRBV5-4; 12 bases align to TRBD2. The CDR3 runs to 19 residues. After removal of 0 bases from V and 1 base from J, the junction contained 10 bases not matched to a gene. In germline, CDR1 is SGHNT, CDR2 YYREEE (reference sequence). The CDR3 coding sequence is TGTGCCAGCAGCTTGGGCCTAGCGGGAGGGACTCCGCCCCAAGAGACCCAGTACTTC. It is translated as CASSLGLAGGTPPQETQYF.

This clonotype was counted a few times. In nucleotides, the CDR3 is TGTGCCAGCAGCCTCTTATGGACCCAGTACTTC. It is translated as CASSLLWTQYF. The chain couples TRBV7-2 to TRBJ2-5; D gene unclear. V shed 5 bases and J shed 7 bases, with 8 bases lying between them. The CDR3 has 11 amino acids. The germline CDR1 and CDR2 sequences are SGHTA and FQGNSA.